Here is one T cell receptor (beta chain) with its context. Which antigen it targets is not known. Base quality data are lacking; no much larger clone is found one base away. The sample comes from a study of cytomegalovirus exposure and HLA in healthy donors listed by TCRdb under 2017. Turning to the overall study: An earlier analysis of 550 to 700 of the donors reported more than 250 Gb of sequence data and more than 90 million unique TCR beta sequences from 150 million to 200 million T cells. In a later genetic analysis, genome-wide SNP genotypes for about three fifths of the roughly 670 donors were used, and that subset was treated as a discovery cohort. Both class I and class II loci were covered by HLA typing, at four-digit resolution. The study combined high-throughput TCR immunosequencing, statistical association of individual TCRs with disease status, and machine learning to predict cytomegalovirus infection status. To decide whether each TCR beta V gene segment behaved as functional or pseudogenic, an earlier analysis of several hundred of the donors relied on high-throughput TCR beta sequencing. Typing coverage differed by locus: A, B, C, DRB1 and DQB1 were typed in about 629-640 donors, DQA1 in about 560, DPA1 in nearly 610, and DPB1 in approximately 450. On average, around 240,000 unique TCR beta nucleotide sequences were sequenced per donor among more than 350 genotyped donors of the cohort, with roughly 18% of those sequences being non-productive. Roughly 290 gigabases of sequencing data and around 80 million unique TCR sequences made up an early release that covered under 750 HLA-typed donors. Among the roughly 370 genotyped donors, under 90% belonged to the genetic ancestry cluster associated with self-reported Caucasian donors. Alongside the repertoire data, information on donor age, sex, ethnicity and CMV serostatus was compiled. Besides the first cohort of roughly 640 subjects, a separate validation cohort made up of over 95 different subjects was used. A later analysis re-analyzed previously published TCR beta repertoires from roughly 630 donors and added high-resolution HLA genotyping to study TCR occurrence patterns. Five DR-DQ haplotypes were handled as single units for association and clustering because linkage in the cohort was strong. The later analysis used no new phenotypic data to find candidate immune exposures, relying instead on TCR beta sequences and their occurrence across donors. The aim of the study was to test whether cataloging public T cell receptors could identify signatures of past pathogen exposure. Every repertoire in the discovery cohort had been generated on one and the same sequencing platform. The study profiled the T cell repertoires of under 700 subjects by immunosequencing and related them to cytomegalovirus serostatus. The paper as a whole reports these results and caveats: The classifier was reported to diagnose cytomegalovirus status with high specificity and sensitivity in both the original cohort and the validation cohort. A later analysis reported that several top co-occurrence clusters appeared linked to parvovirus B19, influenza, CMV and Epstein-Barr virus. Most TCR sequences were observed very rarely across donors, whereas some public TCRs were present in many individuals. This cohort had only TCR beta chains sequenced, and the lack of alpha or paired-chain data limited which features could be detected. Compared with equally common non-associated chains, HLA-associated TCR beta chains in a later analysis were more clonally expanded and had lower generation probabilities. A further reported finding was that TCR beta sequences accurately predicted the HLA-A and HLA-B alleles for most subjects in the first cohort. The presence/absence analyses assumed that sequencing depth was roughly uniform across donors, and that assumption may not be true. Linkage disequilibrium might explain the correlated functional status among segregating V segments, but an unknown experimental factor could not be ruled out. V-gene and J-gene trimming of TCR beta chains was associated with a missense DCLRE1C variant in a later genetic analysis, and the association was replicated in an independent cohort. Specific HLA alleles were associated with roughly 16,000 TCR beta sequences at a false discovery rate of 0.05 in a later analysis. HLA typing was unavailable for some donors at each locus, so association tests used only the typed subset. Seventeen rarely observed V segments, including chromosome 9 orphons, were excluded from the earlier analysis of almost 600 of the donors because counts were too low. A cluster of highly shared sequence variants was judged likely to be a technical artifact of the sequencing pipeline. The authors suggested that the approach could potentially be extended to other disease states and immunological phenotypes. In a later analysis, most CMV-associated TCR beta chains were found to appear HLA-restricted, with HLA associations seemingly driven largely by CMV exposure. A later genetic analysis reported fewer N-insertions in productive TCRs among donors in an Asian-associated ancestry cluster than the roughly 720-donor mean. In an earlier analysis of more than 500 of the donors, most TCR beta V segments appeared in productive rearrangements about 87% or about 30% of the time, broadly matching IMGT annotations. In a later analysis, the rate of TCR association differed among HLA loci, with DRB1 alleles having the most associated TCRs and HLA-C alleles having the fewest. The study gave a list of some 150 TCR beta chains associated with cytomegalovirus. Some IMGT-functional V segments, including TRBV6-2 and TRBV6-3, could not be told apart with the 87-base-pair reads, so those segments were excluded. Immune exposure information for the cohort was limited to CMV serostatus. Assigning TCR associations to individual alleles was difficult when HLA alleles, especially DR and DQ, strongly co-occurred. In vitro tests confirmed that a few of the cytomegalovirus-associated TCR beta chains recognize cytomegalovirus antigens.

The cohort comprised 710 or so healthy bone marrow donors. Cohort members were all nominally healthy when sampled, although unrecorded immune exposures were likely present. The donor was CMV seropositive and belonged to the group of more than 250 seropositive cohort members. Each donor provided a peripheral blood sample, and peripheral blood mononuclear cells were used for TCR beta sequencing. Genomic DNA was extracted from the blood cell samples with the Qiagen DNeasy Blood Extraction Kit. The receptor library was made with the immunoSEQ multiplex PCR assay. The multiplex PCR relied on a mix of 60 forward primers for TCR Vbeta segments and 13 reverse primers for TCR Jbeta segments. The CDR3 region of rearranged TCR beta genes was amplified from genomic DNA by a multiplex PCR assay. The amplified TCR beta libraries were sequenced on the Illumina HiSeq System as 87-base-pair reads. The paper's data handling went like this. A later analysis counted around 72 million unique TCR beta chains across the approximately 700 repertoires, and 9.5 million to 11 million of these chains were shared by at least two donors. Raw reads were error-corrected and collapsed into unique sequences by a nearest-neighbor algorithm in which closely related sequences were merged to remove PCR and sequencing errors. V, D and J gene segments were assigned by aligning CDR3 sequences to IMGT reference sequences. For a sequence to be retained, at least a six-nucleotide match to both a V gene segment and a J gene segment was required. A rearrangement counted as productive if the CDR3 had no stop codons and remained in frame with V and J, and every other rearrangement counted as non-productive. Following IMGT convention, CDR3 was defined as the stretch from the second conserved V-encoded cysteine up to the conserved J-encoded phenylalanine. The earlier analysis of approximately 500 of the donors excluded sequences that lacked an unambiguous match to a single V gene segment. In an earlier analysis of more than 500 of the donors, a V segment was called functional when productive rearrangements were above 56.7%, and segregating when the standard deviation between donors exceeded 5%. A statistical classification framework was built to diagnose cytomegalovirus status from the catalog of TCR beta chain sequences. In a later analysis, TCR nucleotide sequences were compared against IMGT/GENE-DB human TR gene sequences so that V and J genes could be assigned. The TCRdist pipeline was used in a later analysis to assign CDR3 sequences and most-parsimonious VDJ recombination scenarios. In a later analysis, each TCR beta chain was defined by its CDR3 amino acid sequence together with its V-gene family, and reads without a unique V-gene family were excluded. A later analysis removed 550 to 700 highly shared, low-generation-probability nucleotide sequences to deal with suspected cross-contamination and a sequencing artifact. For each public chain, a later analysis derived a clonal expansion index from normalized ranks of inferred template counts within each repertoire. A later analysis computed generation probabilities with a VDJ recombination model fitted to out-of-frame rearrangements, and checked the results against IGoR. A later analysis scored TCR-TCR, TCR-HLA and TCR-CMV co-occurrence with hypergeometric tests, applying a repertoire-size bias correction to TCR pairs. In a later analysis, false discovery rates were estimated by permuting HLA or CMV assignments 20 times. In a later analysis, co-occurring TCRs were grouped with DBSCAN, and TCRdist sequence similarity was added when clustering was performed within HLA-allele-positive subsets. For co-occurrence clustering, repertoires with fewer than 30,000 or more than 120,000 public chains were excluded, along with five or six repertoires with anomalous nucleotide sharing. The source is immuneACCESS, and TCRdb retained only in-frame sequences with V and J called. Part of the clones is not carried over; for the studies checked, unresolved V genes explain less than half of this, and the remainder is unexplained. That table furnishes V, J and clone size, whereas the DNA furnished D and trimming. The sample includes approximately 100,000 clones, with 65% to 80% observed a single time. The ten largest account for more than 3% of the sample.

V loses 2 bases of germline sequence and J loses 1 base, and the interval between the two ends is 8 bases. CDR1 MGHRA and CDR2 YSYEKL were looked up in the germline V gene. Inclusive of the bounding cysteine and phenylalanine, the CDR3 is 15 residues long. The read is trimmed to its CDR3 DNA, 45 bases read in frame from base 1. The receptor was isolated from a woman aged 45-60 years in good health and CMV-seropositive. Sample: PBMCs. This receptor chain uses TRBV4-1 and TRBJ2-2; no confident D gene assignment can be made. The nucleotides are TGCGCCAGCAGCCAACCAACAGTGAACACCGGGGAGCTGTTTTTT. It translates to CASSQPTVNTGELFF.